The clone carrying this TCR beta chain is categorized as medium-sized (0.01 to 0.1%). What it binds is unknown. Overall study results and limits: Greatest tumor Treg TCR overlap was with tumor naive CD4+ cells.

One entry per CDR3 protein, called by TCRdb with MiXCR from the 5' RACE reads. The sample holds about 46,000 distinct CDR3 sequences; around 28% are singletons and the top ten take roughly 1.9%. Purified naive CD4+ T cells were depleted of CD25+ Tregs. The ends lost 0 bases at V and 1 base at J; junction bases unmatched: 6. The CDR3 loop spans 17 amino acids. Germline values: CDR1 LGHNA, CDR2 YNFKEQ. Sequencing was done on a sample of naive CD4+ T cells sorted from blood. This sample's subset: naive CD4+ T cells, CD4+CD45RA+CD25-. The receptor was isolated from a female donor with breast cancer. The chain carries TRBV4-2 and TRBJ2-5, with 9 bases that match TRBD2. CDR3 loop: CASSQDRAGGGQETQYF. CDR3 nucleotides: TGTGCCAGCAGCCAAGATCGGGCGGGAGGGGGCCAAGAGACCCAGTACTTC.